This T cell receptor (beta chain) was sequenced during a study of T-cell memory formation after mild COVID-19. At least ten counts were recorded for this clonotype. The CDR3 has 14 residues. Germline CDR1 is SGHTA and CDR2 is FQGNSA. V was clipped by 5 bases and J by 7 bases; unmatched bases: 7. TCRdb re-derived calls from the 5' RACE reads in MiXCR, one entry per CDR3 protein. Among approximately 42,000 distinct CDR3 sequences listed, over 6.5% were seen once. The rearrangement uses TRBV7-2 and TRBJ2-1, with 8 bases aligning to TRBD2. The sequenced sample consisted of PBMCs or a T cell subset sorted from them (not recorded which). The receptor comes from an adult who had mild COVID-19 (a few samples of this study predate the infection). Cell type and time point are not known. Here the CDR3 DNA reads TGTGCCAGCAGCCGCAATAGCGGGATGAATGAGCAGTTCTTC. Translated, it gives CASSRNSGMNEQFF.